This T cell receptor (beta chain) came from a study of T cells in narcolepsy. Study information: Donors had narcolepsy type 1 or type 2, or were healthy controls. Notes on the study in general: In some patient and control memory CD4+ samples, autoreactive clones were absent. Autoreactive clonotypes reportedly recurred in blood of same and different patients, not controls.

Using immunoSEQ multiplex PCR, the repertoire was profiled, and TCRdb retains in-frame clones only, with some absent. The sample shows tens of thousands of clones, about 90% of them seen only once. Germline CDR1 MNHEY, CDR2 SMNVEV (reference sequence). V trimming: 7 bases; J trimming: 8 bases; junction bases outside the gene matches: 9. CDR3 size: 14 residues. Comments on this clone: Its antigen is unknown.

This chain uses TRBV27 with TRBJ1-2; 11 bases fit TRBD1. The sequencing sample was made of CD45RA- memory CD4+ T cells from PBMCs. This receptor was identified in a human donor with narcolepsy. CDR3 sequence: CASTTDRGLGGYTF. CDR3 DNA: TGTGCCAGCACGACGGACAGGGGGCTGGGGGGCTACACCTTC.